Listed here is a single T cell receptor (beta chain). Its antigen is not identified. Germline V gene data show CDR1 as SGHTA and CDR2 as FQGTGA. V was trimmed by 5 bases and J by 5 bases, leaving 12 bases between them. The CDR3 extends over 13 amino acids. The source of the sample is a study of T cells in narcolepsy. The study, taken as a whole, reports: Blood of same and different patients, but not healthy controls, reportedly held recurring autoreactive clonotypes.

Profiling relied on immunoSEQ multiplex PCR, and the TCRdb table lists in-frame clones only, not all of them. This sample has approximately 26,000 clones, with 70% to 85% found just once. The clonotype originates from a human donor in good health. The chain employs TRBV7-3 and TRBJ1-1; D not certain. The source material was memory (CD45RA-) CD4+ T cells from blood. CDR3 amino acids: CASSLDLVTEAFF. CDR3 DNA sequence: TGTGCCAGCAGCCTGGATTTGGTAACTGAAGCTTTCTTT.